Given below is one T cell receptor beta chain in context. In the study's own analysis: For nucleated cells, counts were estimated from reference gene primer amplification. Clones were sequenced by immunoSEQ multiplex PCR, and TCRdb holds only the in-frame ones, with some missing. Clonal size and the V and J genes are those of that table, whereas D and trimming came from the DNA. The sample carries 160,000 or so clones, 89% recorded once. The V gene's germline CDR1 is MNHEY and CDR2 SMNVEV (reference sequence). V was clipped by 4 bases and J by 2 bases; unmatched bases: 10. This CDR3 spans 16 amino acids. This sample is drawn from a study of blood T cell repertoires in COVID-19. Study at large: Samples of COVID-19 (acute and convalescent) were obtained from the United States, Italy and Spain. The cDNA or gDNA used as material had been derived from T cells, B-cell-depleted T cells, or PBMCs.

V usage is TRBV27 and J usage is TRBJ1-2, with 7 bases identical to TRBD1. The sequence derives from a man aged 55 to 70 with acute or convalescent COVID-19. The sample consisted of peripheral blood. The CDR3 loop is CASSSILGGGNYGYTF. The CDR3 nucleotides read TGTGCCAGCAGTTCGATTTTAGGGGGCGGAAACTATGGCTACACCTTC.